The T cell receptor (beta chain) under discussion was sequenced for a study of CD8 T cells in ankylosing spondylitis. Each CDR3 protein gets one entry after TCRdb re-called the 5' RACE reads with MiXCR. This table has just over 350,000 distinct CDR3 sequences, around 20% appearing once. The study's findings and limits: From matched ankylosing spondylitis synovial fluid, disease-linked clones were reportedly recovered at significantly enriched levels. Several of the motif variants were reported before in synovial fluid and blood from reactive arthritis. Clones linked with disease were CD8+ and fairly uncommon in the peripheral blood. In ankylosing spondylitis blood, a motif of seven to nine highly homologous TCR beta variants appeared characteristic.

Germline lookup yields CDR1 GTSNPN and CDR2 SVGIG (reference sequence). Trimming removed 5 bases from V and 1 base from J; junction bases left unmatched: 4. This CDR3 spans 14 amino acids. Concerning this clonotype: Its antigen is not known.

The sequencing sample was made of blood, either unsorted or a sorted T cell fraction (not recorded which). J is TRBJ2-3 and V is TRBV30, with TRBD2 identical over 9 bases. The clonotype originates from a male donor with ankylosing spondylitis or in good health (not recorded which). Here the CDR3 reads CAWSLAGGTDTQYF. DNA of the CDR3: TGTGCCTGGTCTTTAGCGGGAGGCACAGATACGCAGTATTTT.